This T cell receptor (beta chain) was sequenced for a study of blood T cells in healthy people across ages. To note about this clonotype: This sequence may be a read error, since a much larger clone differs from it by one base.

Together with a sample-barcoded 5' primer, a J-beta primer mix was included in a second PCR lasting about 7 to 12 cycles. One entry per CDR3 protein, called by TCRdb with MiXCR from the 5' RACE reads. The data show some 900,000 distinct CDR3 sequences, 40% to 60% seen once. From germline, CDR1 is MNHEY and CDR2 SVGEGT. The CDR3 is 14 amino acids. Between the trimmed V and J ends, which lost 7 bases and 6 bases, there was a span of 19 bases. The J gene is TRBJ2-7, the V gene TRBV6-2 or TRBV6-3; D may match TRBD1 or TRBD2 (5 bases each). Sequencing was carried out using blood. The source is a man aged 30-40 years in good health. Written as DNA, the CDR3 is TGTGCCAGCACCCGCGCCGTAGGGACCTCCGAGCAGTACTTC. Its translation is CASTRAVGTSEQYF.